The present entry profiles one TCR beta chain with its context. Antigen: not known. Sequencing used immunoSEQ multiplex PCR; TCRdb keeps in-frame clones, though not all of them. The sample carries about 26,000 clones, 82% recorded once. The sample is drawn from a study of neoadjuvant nivolumab and ipilimumab in lung cancer. General study findings and limits: TCR clonality did not significantly correlate with pathologic tumor regression.

This CDR3 spans 17 amino acids. Trimming removed 2 bases at V and 4 bases at J, with 18 bases between. CDR1 is SEHNR, CDR2 FQNEAQ, per germline (reference sequence). The genes are TRBV7-9 and TRBJ1-3, with D unresolved. Source: tumor tissue, taken after neoadjuvant nivolumab, alone or with ipilimumab, at or shortly before surgery. The sequence was obtained from an adult with non-small cell lung cancer. Here the CDR3 DNA reads TGTGCCAGCAGCTTAACGTTGGGCCTTCCCCCCGGAAACACCATATATTTT. It translates to CASSLTLGLPPGNTIYF. Full variable domain (outside the CDR3, taken from reference TRBV7-9 and TRBJ1-3): DTGVSQNPRHKITKRGQNVTFRCDPISEHNRLYWYRQTLGQGPEFLTYFQNEAQLEKSRLLSDRFSAERPKGSFSTLEIQRTEQGDSAMYLCASSLTLGLPPGNTIYFGEGSWLTVV.